The next 9 T cell receptor beta chains were all read from a single sample in a study of blood T cell repertoires in COVID-19. Sequenced by immunoSEQ multiplex PCR; TCRdb stores in-frame clones only, minus some. Of some 120,000 clones listed, more than 80% are singletons. The source material was peripheral blood. The receptors stem from a woman aged 55-69 years with acute or convalescent COVID-19.

The chain couples TRBV6-6 to TRBJ1-5; TRBD1 is a possible D gene (5 bases). CDR1 and CDR2 from the germline V gene are MNHNY and SVGAGI (reference sequence). Between the trimmed V and J ends, which lost 4 bases and 4 bases, there was a span of 17 bases. CDR3 size: 16 residues. CDR3 region: CASSFLSGPGNQPQHF. In DNA, the CDR3 is TGTGCCAGCAGTTTCTTAAGCGGGCCAGGGAATCAGCCCCAGCATTTT.

This rearrangement joins TRBV7-9 to TRBJ2-1; D is perhaps TRBD1 (7 bases). The CDR3 extends over 15 amino acids. Germline CDR1 and CDR2: SEHNR and FQNEAQ (reference sequence). Trimming shortened V by 4 bases and J by 8 bases, and 18 bases separated the two germline ends. This CDR3 reads CASSWGDRSSDEQFF. CDR3 bases: TGTGCCAGCAGCTGGGGGGACAGAAGTAGCGATGAGCAGTTCTTC. Complete variable domain (other parts from reference TRBV7-9 and TRBJ2-1): DTGVSQNPRHKITKRGQNVTFRCDPISEHNRLYWYRQTLGQGPEFLTYFQNEAQLEKSRLLSDRFSAERPKGSFSTLEIQRTEQGDSAMYLCASSWGDRSSDEQFFGPGTRLTVL.

V gene TRBV18 combines with J gene TRBJ2-1; 8 nucleotides match TRBD2. Germline CDR1 reads KGHSH; CDR2 reads LQKENI. J gave up 8 bases and V 2 bases, and 5 bases lay outside the gene matches. The CDR3 runs to 14 residues. Here the CDR3 reads CASSPKLADDEQFF. The CDR3 DNA sequence: TGTGCCAGCTCACCAAAACTAGCGGATGATGAGCAGTTCTTC. The full variable domain, its missing parts supplied by reference TRBV18 and TRBJ2-1, is NAGVMQNPRHLVRRRGQEARLRCSPMKGHSHVYWYRQLPEEGLKFMVYLQKENIIDESGMPKERFSAEFPKEGPSILRIQQVVRGDSAAYFCASSPKLADDEQFFGPGTRLTVL.

The table lists this clone with a count of one. The chain joins TRBV19 to TRBJ2-2, with D maybe TRBD1 (5 bases). V lost 5 bases and J lost 8, with 9 bases in between. CDR3 length equals 12 residues. Germline loops: CDR1 LNHDA, CDR2 SQIVND (reference sequence). CDR3 nucleotides: TGTGCCAGTAGTTCTAACAGGGGGGAGCTGTTTTTT. Its translation is CASSSNRGELFF.

This clone was recorded only once. V is TRBV19 and J is TRBJ1-5; 7 bases line up with TRBD1. In germline, CDR1 is LNHDA, CDR2 SQIVND (reference sequence). The CDR3 contains 16 residues. V shed 4 bases and J 1 base; nucleotides not matched to a gene: 7. DNA of the CDR3: TGTGCCAGTAGTAGTACCGGGACAGAAAGCAATCAGCCCCAGCATTTT. Its protein is CASSSTGTESNQPQHF.

The chain is built from TRBV10-3 and TRBJ1-6, with 9 bases aligning to TRBD1. J was trimmed by 10 bases and V by 11 bases; bases with no gene match: 6. Looked up from germline, CDR1 is ENHRY and CDR2 is SYGVKD. The CDR3 extends over 12 amino acids. The CDR3, as DNA: TGTGCCTCGAGGGACAGGGACTCACCCCTCCACTTT. Its translation: CASRDRDSPLHF.

V gene TRBV2 combines with J gene TRBJ1-3; 9 nucleotides align to TRBD1. Germline V gene sequence: CDR1 SNHLY, CDR2 FYNNEI. This CDR3 is built from 16 residues. V lost 7 bases and J lost 2; bases outside the gene matches: 9. CDR3 loop: CASIGDRTGAGNTIYF. In nucleotides, the CDR3 is TGTGCCAGCATCGGAGACCGGACAGGGGCTGGAAACACCATATATTTT.

The chain joins TRBV5-1 to TRBJ2-5; D call uncertain. CDR1 and CDR2 (germline): SGHRS, YFSETQ. V lost 0 bases to trimming and J lost 2 bases, with 17 bases between them. The CDR3 has 17 amino acids. In DNA form, the CDR3 reads TGCGCCAGCAGCTTGGGACGATCGCGTGCGGATCAAGAGACCCAGTACTTC. Translating it yields CASSLGRSRADQETQYF.

The chain has TRBV3-1 (or the pseudogene TRBV3-2) and TRBJ2-1; 7 bases agree with TRBD1. The CDR3 has 14 residues. Germline lookup yields CDR1 LGHDT and CDR2 YNNKEL (reference sequence). Germline trimming cut 4 bases from V and 9 bases from J; bases unmatched to any gene: 9. DNA for the CDR3: TGTGCCAGCAGCCCCGACAGGGTGGGTGGTGAGCAGTTCTTC. Protein sequence: CASSPDRVGGEQFF.